This T cell receptor (beta chain) appears in the sequencing data of a study of breast tumors, draining lymph nodes, adjacent tissues. Study findings and constraints: Tumor repertoires ranked between lymph nodes and nontumor tissue in diversity, with V and J gene preferences. Tumor T cell lymph node origin was a supported hypothesis, not proven. Luminal-like breast cancer showed significantly higher tumor–nontumor repertoire similarity than basal-like. Most tumor T cells seemingly derive from lymph node, then expand in tumor.

Notes on this clonotype: Its antigen is not known.

Samples came from axillary lymph nodes draining the breast cancer. TCRdb itself ran the multiplex PCR reads through MiXCR, one entry per CDR3 protein. The table records 130,000 or so distinct CDR3 sequences, about 20% of them present only once. The V gene's germline CDR1 is MNHEY and CDR2 SMNVEV (reference sequence). The CDR3 extends over 13 amino acids. V was clipped by 7 bases and J by 1 base, with 8 bases between them. The chain has TRBV27 and TRBJ1-3, with a possible D match to TRBD1 (6 bases). Sequencing was performed on axillary lymph node tissue. The origin of this receptor is a female donor with breast cancer. Some clones in this sample may be carry-over from other donors' samples. This chain's CDR3 is CASKGGSGNTIYF. DNA of the CDR3: TGTGCCAGCAAGGGGGGTTCTGGAAACACCATATATTTT.